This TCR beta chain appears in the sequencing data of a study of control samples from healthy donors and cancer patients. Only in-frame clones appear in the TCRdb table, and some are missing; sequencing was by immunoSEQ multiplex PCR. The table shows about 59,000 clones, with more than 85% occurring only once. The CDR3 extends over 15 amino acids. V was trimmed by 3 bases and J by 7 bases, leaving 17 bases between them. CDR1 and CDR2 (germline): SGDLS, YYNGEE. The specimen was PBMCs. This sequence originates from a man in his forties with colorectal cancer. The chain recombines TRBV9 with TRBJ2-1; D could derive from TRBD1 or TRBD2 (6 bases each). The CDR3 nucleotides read TGTGCCAGCAGCGCGGAAGGGGGGTCCTGGAATGAGCAGTTCTTC. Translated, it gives CASSAEGGSWNEQFF.